This T cell receptor beta chain was recorded in a study of human T cells and chemical hapten exposure. Study background: DPC at 2% was the sensitizing agent, placed on roughly 2 cm by roughly 2 cm of upper inner arm skin.

The study, taken as a whole, reports: Following DPC sensitization, TCRs present above 1 in 1000 frequency showed no change.

The CDR3 is made up of 12 amino acids. The V gene lost 3 bases and the J gene lost 12 bases, with 14 bases spanning the gap. As the library was built, unique molecular identifiers were attached to individual cDNA molecules. From the RACE reads, TCRdb called clonotypes with MiXCR, one entry per CDR3 protein. The sample includes about 300,000 distinct CDR3 sequences, 5.5% of them seen just once. The time point denotes: pre-sensitization, week 0. This sample's treatment: therapeutic diphenylcyclopropenone sensitization with weekly scalp DPC. Researchers extracted total RNA from unfractionated whole blood. There are a few counts of this clonotype. Its specificity is unknown.

This chain uses TRBV12-3 or TRBV12-4 with TRBJ2-5; possibly TRBD1 for D (6 bases). This clonotype was obtained from a woman aged 18-29 years with alopecia areata. Some clones in this sample may be carry-over from other donors' samples. The source material was whole blood, sampled in connection with sensitization to the hapten diphenylcyclopropenone (DPC). The CDR3 nucleotides are TGTGCCAGCAGTTTTGGGTCGGACAGAAAGTACTTC. As protein: CASSFGSDRKYF.